This TCR beta chain was recorded in a study of early T cells in non-severe SARS-CoV-2 infection. Study context: Bulk RNA taken from unsorted whole blood was sequenced, leaving chains unpaired.

The CDR3 extends over 14 amino acids. V lost 6 bases to trimming and J lost 5 bases, with 14 bases between them. Germline V gene lookup returns CDR1 LNHDA and CDR2 SQIVND (reference sequence). Individually, cDNA molecules had unique molecular identifiers attached to them. MiXCR, run by TCRdb on the 5' RACE reads, gives a single entry per CDR3 protein. The sample records more than 95,000 distinct CDR3 sequences, more than 13% being singletons. Broader study findings: VDJdb-based annotation leaned toward anti-spike CD8 responses and missed private and CD4 specificities.

The sample holds a few counts of this clonotype. What it binds is unknown. The origin of this receptor is an adult who was a healthcare worker with PCR-confirmed SARS-CoV-2 infection or an uninfected control (not recorded which). Sequencing was performed on whole blood. The rearrangement joins TRBV19 to TRBJ1-5, with D possibly matching TRBD1 (5 bases). CDR3 amino acids: CASSPGGSHQPQHF. In DNA form, the CDR3 reads TGTGCCAGTAGCCCGGGGGGGTCGCATCAGCCCCAGCATTTT.